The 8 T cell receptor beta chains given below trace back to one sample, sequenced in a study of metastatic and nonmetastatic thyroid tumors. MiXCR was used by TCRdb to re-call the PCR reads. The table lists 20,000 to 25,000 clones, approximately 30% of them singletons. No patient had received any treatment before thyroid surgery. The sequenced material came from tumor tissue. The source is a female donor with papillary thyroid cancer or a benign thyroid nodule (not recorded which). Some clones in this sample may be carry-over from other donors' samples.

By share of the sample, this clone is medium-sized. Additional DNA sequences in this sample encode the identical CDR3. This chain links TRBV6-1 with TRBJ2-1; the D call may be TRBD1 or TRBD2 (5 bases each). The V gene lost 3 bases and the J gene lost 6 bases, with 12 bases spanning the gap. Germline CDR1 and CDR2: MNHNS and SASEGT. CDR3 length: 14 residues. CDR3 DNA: TGTGCCAGCAGTGAGGGGGTAGTAGCCAATGAGCAGTTCTTC. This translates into CASSEGVVANEQFF.

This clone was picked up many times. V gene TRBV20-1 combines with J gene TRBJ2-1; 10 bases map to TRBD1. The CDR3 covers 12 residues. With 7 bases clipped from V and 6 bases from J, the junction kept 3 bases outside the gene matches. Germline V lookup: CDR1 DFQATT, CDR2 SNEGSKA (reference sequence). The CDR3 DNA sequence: TGCAGTGTGACAGGGGGCGGCAATGAGCAGTTCTTC. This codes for CSVTGGGNEQFF.

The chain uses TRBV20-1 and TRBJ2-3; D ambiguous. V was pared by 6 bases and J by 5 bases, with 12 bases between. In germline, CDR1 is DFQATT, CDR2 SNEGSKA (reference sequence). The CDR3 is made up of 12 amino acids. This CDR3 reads CSANQGGDTQYF. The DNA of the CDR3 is TGCAGTGCCAACCAAGGTGGAGATACGCAGTATTTT.

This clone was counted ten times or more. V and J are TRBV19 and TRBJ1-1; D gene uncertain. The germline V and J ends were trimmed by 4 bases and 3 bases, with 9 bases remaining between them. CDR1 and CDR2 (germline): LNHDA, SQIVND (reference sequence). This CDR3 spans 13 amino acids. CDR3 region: CASSRQRDTEAFF. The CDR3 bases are TGTGCCAGTAGTAGGCAGAGGGACACTGAAGCTTTCTTT.

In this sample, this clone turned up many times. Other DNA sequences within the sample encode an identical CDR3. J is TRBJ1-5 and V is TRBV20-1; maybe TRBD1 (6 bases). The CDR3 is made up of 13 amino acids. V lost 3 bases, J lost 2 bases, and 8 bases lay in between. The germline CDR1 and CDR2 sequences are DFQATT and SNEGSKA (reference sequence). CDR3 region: CSASSGGNQPQHF. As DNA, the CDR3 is TGCAGTGCTAGTTCAGGGGGCAATCAGCCCCAGCATTTT.

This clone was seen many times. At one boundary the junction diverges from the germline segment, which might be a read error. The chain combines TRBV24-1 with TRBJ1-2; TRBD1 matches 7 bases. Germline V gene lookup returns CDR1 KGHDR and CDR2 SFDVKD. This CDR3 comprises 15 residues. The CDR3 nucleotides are TGTGCCACCGGTGAGACCTCCGACAGGGTCGATGGCTACACCTTC. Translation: CATGETSDRVDGYTF.

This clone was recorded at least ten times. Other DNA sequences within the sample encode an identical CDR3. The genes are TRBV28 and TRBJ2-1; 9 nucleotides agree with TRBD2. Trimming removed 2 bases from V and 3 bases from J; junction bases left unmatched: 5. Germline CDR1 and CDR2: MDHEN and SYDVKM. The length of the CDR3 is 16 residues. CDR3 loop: CASSLGSGGYYNEQFF. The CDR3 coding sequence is TGTGCCAGCAGTTTAGGGAGCGGGGGGTACTACAATGAGCAGTTCTTC. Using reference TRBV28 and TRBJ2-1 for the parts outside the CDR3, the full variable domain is DVKVTQSSRYLVKRTGEKVFLECVQDMDHENMFWYRQDPGLGLRLIYFSYDVKMKEKGDIPEGYSVSREKKERFSLILESASTNQTSMYLCASSLGSGGYYNEQFFGPGTRLTVL.

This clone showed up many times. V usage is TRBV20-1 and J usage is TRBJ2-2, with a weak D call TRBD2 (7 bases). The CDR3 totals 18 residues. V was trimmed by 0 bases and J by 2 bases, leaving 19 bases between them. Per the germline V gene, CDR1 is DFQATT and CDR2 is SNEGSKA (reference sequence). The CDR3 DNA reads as TGCAGTGCTAGAGATTTAACCCGTGCGGGGGCTAACACCGGGGAGCTGTTTTTT. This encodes CSARDLTRAGANTGELFF.